The 26 T cell receptor beta chains reported below all come from one sample, sequenced in a study of blood T cell repertoires in COVID-19. Assay used: immunoSEQ multiplex PCR; TCRdb lists only in-frame clones, some missing. The sample contains around 300,000 clones, 70% to 90% of which appear only once. Sequences were obtained from peripheral blood. The receptor set was obtained from a human donor in a cohort sampled during active COVID-19.

CDR3 sequence: CASSLTSGGAIWTQYF. The CDR3 coding sequence is TGTGCCAGCAGCCTTACTAGCGGGGGGGCAATTTGGACCCAGTACTTC. The chain joins TRBV27 to TRBJ2-5; the match to TRBD2 covers 13 bases. V gave up 6 bases and J gave up 7 bases; unmatched junction bases: 11. The CDR3 totals 16 residues. Germline assignment: CDR1 MNHEY and CDR2 SMNVEV (reference sequence).

The chain uses TRBV5-6 and TRBJ1-6, with TRBD1 as a possible D gene (5 bases). Trimming removed 4 bases from V and 7 bases from J, with 15 bases in between. The CDR3 loop spans 15 amino acids. Germline V gives CDR1 SGHDT, CDR2 YYEEEE. CDR3 in DNA: TGTGCCAGCAGCCCAGCCGGGGGTACCAATTCACCCCTCCACTTT. This gives the protein CASSPAGGTNSPLHF.

This clone occurred once. The chain links TRBV27 to TRBJ1-1; 9 bases align to TRBD1. The CDR3 runs to 18 residues. The germline V gene encodes CDR1 MNHEY and CDR2 SMNVEV (reference sequence). V was clipped by 5 bases and J by 3 bases; unmatched bases: 16. In DNA form, the CDR3 reads TGTGCCAGCAGTATCCGTTCTCTTTACAGGGGGCTGGACACTGAAGCTTTCTTT. The encoded protein is CASSIRSLYRGLDTEAFF.

The rearrangement uses TRBV7-9 and TRBJ2-5; no clear D. Trimming took 4 bases from V and 3 from J, leaving 3 bases between them. CDR3 length: 11 amino acids. Germline V gene sequence: CDR1 SEHNR, CDR2 FQNEAQ (reference sequence). CDR3 sequence (DNA): TGTGCCAGCAGCTCAGAAGAGACCCAGTACTTC. Translated, it gives CASSSEETQYF.

The chain uses TRBV4-2 and TRBJ1-2; 9 bases are a match to TRBD1. With V trimmed by 3 bases and J by 3 bases, 5 bases remained unmatched. This CDR3 has 15 amino acids. Germline CDR1 LGHNA, CDR2 YNFKEQ. CDR3 loop: CASSHPTGGYYGYTF. The DNA for the CDR3 is TGTGCCAGCAGCCACCCGACAGGGGGGTACTATGGCTACACCTTC.

This clone was observed once. This chain connects TRBV9 to TRBJ2-7; the match to TRBD1 covers 10 bases. Germline V CDR1 and CDR2: SGDLS, YYNGEE. J lost 6 bases, V lost 3 bases, and 18 bases had no gene match. This CDR3 is built from 18 residues. Here the CDR3 DNA reads TGTGCCAGCAGCGCCTATGGCGACCCCGGGACAGGGGTCCGCGAGCAGTACTTC. This gives the protein CASSAYGDPGTGVREQYF.

The chain is built from TRBV19 and TRBJ1-5; 9 bases line up with TRBD1. CDR1 and CDR2 (germline): LNHDA, SQIVND (reference sequence). The CDR3 extends over 17 amino acids. V lost 7 bases, J lost 7 bases, and 17 bases stayed unmatched. This CDR3 reads CASTVGQGMVSTQPQHF. As DNA, the CDR3 is TGTGCCAGTACAGTGGGACAGGGTATGGTTTCGACGCAGCCCCAGCATTTT. Looking up the rest from reference TRBV19 and TRBJ1-5 gives the full variable domain: DGGITQSPKYLFRKEGQNVTLSCEQNLNHDAMYWYRQDPGQGLRLIYYSQIVNDFQKGDIAEGYSVSREKKESFPLTVTSAQKNPTAFYLCASTVGQGMVSTQPQHFGDGTRLSIL.

The chain is built from TRBV3-1 (or the pseudogene TRBV3-2) and TRBJ2-7; the D gene is possibly TRBD2 (5 bases). The V end was cut by 0 bases, the J end by 3 bases, with 18 bases between. This CDR3 contains 17 residues. Looked up from germline, CDR1 is LGHDT and CDR2 is YNNKEL (reference sequence). The CDR3 DNA is TGTGCCAGCAGCCAAGATCTTAGGCGGCCAGGAGGCTACGAGCAGTACTTC. Amino acid sequence: CASSQDLRRPGGYEQYF.

The V call is TRBV12-3 or TRBV12-4, the J call TRBJ2-1; TRBD2 matches at 7 bases. The ends lost 3 bases at V and 13 bases at J; junction bases unmatched: 3. The CDR3 runs to 11 residues. CDR3 sequence: CASSFGGVQFF. The CDR3 DNA reads as TGTGCCAGCAGTTTTGGGGGGGTCCAGTTCTTC.

This clone was counted a single time. The V call is TRBV19, the J call TRBJ1-3, with D perhaps TRBD1 (6 bases). Trimming took off 6 bases at V and 1 base at J, with 10 bases between the two ends. The length of the CDR3 is 14 residues. Germline assignment: CDR1 LNHDA and CDR2 SQIVND (reference sequence). The CDR3 is CASSQDRSGNTIYF. The CDR3 nucleotides are TGTGCCAGTAGCCAAGACAGGTCTGGAAACACCATATATTTT.

The CDR3 is CASSLNWGSNTEAFF. CDR3 nucleotides: TGTGCCAGCAGCTTAAATTGGGGCTCCAACACTGAAGCTTTCTTT. This chain connects TRBV7-9 to TRBJ1-1, with a weak D call TRBD1 (5 bases). This CDR3 has 15 amino acids. V was cut by 2 bases and J by 2 bases, with 12 bases left in between. Germline-derived CDR1 and CDR2 are SEHNR and FQNEAQ (reference sequence).

This chain joins TRBV6-5 and TRBJ2-7, with 9 bases matching TRBD2. Germline CDR1 is MNHEY and CDR2 is SVGAGI. The CDR3 extends over 16 amino acids. After removal of 0 bases from V and 1 base from J, the junction contained 4 bases not matched to a gene. CDR3 sequence reads: CASSYSGSGGSYEQYF. CDR3 sequence (DNA): TGTGCCAGCAGTTACTCTGGTAGCGGGGGTTCCTACGAGCAGTACTTC.

The chain recombines TRBV5-1 with TRBJ1-1; D gene ambiguous. Per germline, CDR1 SGHRS and CDR2 YFSETQ. Trimming stripped 4 bases from V and 0 bases from J, with 7 bases between. The CDR3 is made up of 13 amino acids. In DNA, the CDR3 is TGCGCCAGCAGCGCAAGCATGAACACTGAAGCTTTCTTT. It encodes CASSASMNTEAFF.

V is TRBV4-1 and J is TRBJ2-1; TRBD2 is a possible D gene (6 bases). The CDR3 totals 16 residues. V was cut by 0 bases and J by 0 bases, with 9 bases left in between. The V gene's germline CDR1 is MGHRA and CDR2 YSYEKL. DNA of the CDR3: TGCGCCAGCAGCCAAGATCTGACTAGCTCCTACAATGAGCAGTTCTTC. It translates to CASSQDLTSSYNEQFF.

The DNA for the CDR3 is TGTGCCAGCAGCCAAGGACTAGCCTTCACCTACGAGCAGTACTTC. Its protein product is CASSQGLAFTYEQYF. This chain connects TRBV3-1 (or the pseudogene TRBV3-2) to TRBJ2-7; 7 positions agree with TRBD2. Unmatched junction bases numbered 5, after V lost 1 base and J lost 2 bases. The CDR3 runs 15 residues. Per the germline V gene, CDR1 is LGHDT and CDR2 is YNNKEL (reference sequence).

The gene calls are TRBV7-8 and TRBJ2-3; possible D gene TRBD2, 6 bases. Trimming stripped 5 bases from V and 4 bases from J, with 10 bases between. CDR1 and CDR2 from the germline V gene are SGHVS and FQNEAQ. This CDR3 contains 13 residues. The CDR3 DNA reads TGTGCCAGCAGCCCCGGAGGGTCAGATACGCAGTATTTT. This sequence encodes CASSPGGSDTQYF.

This chain connects TRBV19 to TRBJ1-2; the D is unclear. This CDR3 spans 11 amino acids. The germline gives CDR1 LNHDA, CDR2 SQIVND (reference sequence). V was shortened by 6 bases and J by 7 bases, with 9 bases between the two germline ends. CDR3: CASSAGFGYTF. As DNA, the CDR3 is TGTGCCAGTAGCGCGGGCTTTGGCTACACCTTC.

The chain carries TRBV2 and TRBJ2-7; D remains unclear. This CDR3 comprises 14 residues. Germline V gene lookup returns CDR1 SNHLY and CDR2 FYNNEI. Trimming took 5 bases from V and 0 from J, leaving 11 bases between them. CDR3 DNA sequence: TGTGCCAGCAGTCCCCTGGAGAGCTCCTACGAGCAGTACTTC. Protein: CASSPLESSYEQYF.

V gene TRBV10-1 combines with J gene TRBJ2-7, with D possibly matching TRBD2 (5 bases). V lost 3 bases and J lost 0, with 12 bases in between. This CDR3 is built from 15 residues. CDR1 and CDR2 from the germline V gene are WNHNN and SYGVQD (reference sequence). The DNA for the CDR3 is TGCGCCAGCAGTGACCGGGGTTTGGGCTCCTACGAGCAGTACTTC. Translating gives CASSDRGLGSYEQYF.

The rearrangement uses TRBV5-1 and TRBJ1-3; unclear D gene. V was shortened by 6 bases and J by 0 bases, with 10 bases between the two germline ends. The CDR3 is 14 amino acids. Germline CDR1 is SGHRS and CDR2 is YFSETQ. The CDR3, as DNA: TGCGCCAGCACCTCCGGGGACTCTGGAAACACCATATATTTT. Its protein is CASTSGDSGNTIYF.

The chain links TRBV6-5 to TRBJ1-1; the match to TRBD1 covers 8 bases. The V segment lost 4 bases and the J segment 1 base; nucleotides outside the gene matches: 8. The CDR3 totals 16 residues. Germline V lookup: CDR1 MNHEY, CDR2 SVGAGI. The CDR3 DNA is TGTGCCAGCAGTTCGGACAGGGATAGGGGGAACACTGAAGCTTTCTTT. Residues: CASSSDRDRGNTEAFF.

The chain carries TRBV4-2 and TRBJ1-1; maybe TRBD1 (5 bases). The V gene lost 0 bases and the J gene lost 6 bases, with 11 bases spanning the gap. CDR3 length: 14 residues. Per the germline V gene, CDR1 is LGHNA and CDR2 is YNFKEQ. CDR3 region: CASSQEGGLPEAFF. The CDR3 bases are TGTGCCAGCAGCCAAGAGGGGGGGTTACCTGAAGCTTTCTTT.

The V gene is TRBV24-1, the J gene TRBJ2-1, with TRBD1 matching over 10 bases. This CDR3 spans 16 amino acids. Germline trimming cut 4 bases from V and 3 bases from J; bases unmatched to any gene: 5. Per germline, CDR1 KGHDR and CDR2 SFDVKD. CDR3 amino acids: CATSETGTGDYNEQFF. The CDR3 DNA reads TGTGCCACCAGTGAAACCGGGACAGGGGACTACAATGAGCAGTTCTTC.

This rearrangement joins TRBV6-1 to TRBJ2-3, with D perhaps matching TRBD1 (6 bases). Looked up from germline, CDR1 is MNHNS and CDR2 is SASEGT. V lost 1 base and J lost 4, with 21 bases in between. The CDR3 is made up of 18 amino acids. CDR3 amino acids: CASSEVTGASRWADTQYF. CDR3 coding DNA: TGTGCCAGCAGTGAAGTGACAGGAGCCTCCAGGTGGGCAGATACGCAGTATTTT.

The rearrangement links TRBV23-1 to TRBJ2-6; D not resolved. TRBV23-1 is an ORF, with its function uncertain. CDR3 length equals 21 residues. Trimming stripped 0 bases from V and 1 base from J, with 22 bases between. CDR3 residues: CASSQSEGSPVGPSGANVLTF. In nucleotides, the CDR3 is TGCGCCAGCAGTCAATCGGAAGGCAGTCCGGTGGGCCCATCTGGGGCCAACGTCCTGACTTTC.

This clone was counted once. The J gene is TRBJ2-3, the V gene TRBV2; the match to TRBD2 covers 9 bases. The CDR3 length is 14 residues. Germline lookup yields CDR1 SNHLY and CDR2 FYNNEI. V was pared by 5 bases and J by 4 bases, with 4 bases of the junction left unmatched. This CDR3 reads CASSRGGVADTQYF. The CDR3 DNA is TGTGCCAGCAGTCGCGGGGGGGTGGCAGATACGCAGTATTTT.